The T cell receptor beta chain described here comes from a study of beta chain features in type 1 diabetes. Study summary: Fewer than 110 million sorted cells were examined across all samples.

The germline V gene encodes CDR1 GTSNPN and CDR2 SVGIG (reference sequence). V lost 3 bases, J lost 0 bases, and 8 bases lay in between. The CDR3 spans 13 residues. The sequenced template was cDNA made from the entire isolated RNA. Clones were read by immunoSEQ multiplex PCR, and TCRdb kept only the in-frame ones, dropping some. The table has 250,000 to 350,000 clones, 11% seen once. The rearrangement uses TRBV30 and TRBJ2-5, with D hard to call. Sequencing was carried out using naive CD4+ T cells from blood. This sequence was found in a woman aged 25 to 45 in good health. CDR3 residues: CAWSHTNQETQYF. The CDR3 region has the DNA TGTGCCTGGAGCCACACGAACCAAGAGACCCAGTACTTC.